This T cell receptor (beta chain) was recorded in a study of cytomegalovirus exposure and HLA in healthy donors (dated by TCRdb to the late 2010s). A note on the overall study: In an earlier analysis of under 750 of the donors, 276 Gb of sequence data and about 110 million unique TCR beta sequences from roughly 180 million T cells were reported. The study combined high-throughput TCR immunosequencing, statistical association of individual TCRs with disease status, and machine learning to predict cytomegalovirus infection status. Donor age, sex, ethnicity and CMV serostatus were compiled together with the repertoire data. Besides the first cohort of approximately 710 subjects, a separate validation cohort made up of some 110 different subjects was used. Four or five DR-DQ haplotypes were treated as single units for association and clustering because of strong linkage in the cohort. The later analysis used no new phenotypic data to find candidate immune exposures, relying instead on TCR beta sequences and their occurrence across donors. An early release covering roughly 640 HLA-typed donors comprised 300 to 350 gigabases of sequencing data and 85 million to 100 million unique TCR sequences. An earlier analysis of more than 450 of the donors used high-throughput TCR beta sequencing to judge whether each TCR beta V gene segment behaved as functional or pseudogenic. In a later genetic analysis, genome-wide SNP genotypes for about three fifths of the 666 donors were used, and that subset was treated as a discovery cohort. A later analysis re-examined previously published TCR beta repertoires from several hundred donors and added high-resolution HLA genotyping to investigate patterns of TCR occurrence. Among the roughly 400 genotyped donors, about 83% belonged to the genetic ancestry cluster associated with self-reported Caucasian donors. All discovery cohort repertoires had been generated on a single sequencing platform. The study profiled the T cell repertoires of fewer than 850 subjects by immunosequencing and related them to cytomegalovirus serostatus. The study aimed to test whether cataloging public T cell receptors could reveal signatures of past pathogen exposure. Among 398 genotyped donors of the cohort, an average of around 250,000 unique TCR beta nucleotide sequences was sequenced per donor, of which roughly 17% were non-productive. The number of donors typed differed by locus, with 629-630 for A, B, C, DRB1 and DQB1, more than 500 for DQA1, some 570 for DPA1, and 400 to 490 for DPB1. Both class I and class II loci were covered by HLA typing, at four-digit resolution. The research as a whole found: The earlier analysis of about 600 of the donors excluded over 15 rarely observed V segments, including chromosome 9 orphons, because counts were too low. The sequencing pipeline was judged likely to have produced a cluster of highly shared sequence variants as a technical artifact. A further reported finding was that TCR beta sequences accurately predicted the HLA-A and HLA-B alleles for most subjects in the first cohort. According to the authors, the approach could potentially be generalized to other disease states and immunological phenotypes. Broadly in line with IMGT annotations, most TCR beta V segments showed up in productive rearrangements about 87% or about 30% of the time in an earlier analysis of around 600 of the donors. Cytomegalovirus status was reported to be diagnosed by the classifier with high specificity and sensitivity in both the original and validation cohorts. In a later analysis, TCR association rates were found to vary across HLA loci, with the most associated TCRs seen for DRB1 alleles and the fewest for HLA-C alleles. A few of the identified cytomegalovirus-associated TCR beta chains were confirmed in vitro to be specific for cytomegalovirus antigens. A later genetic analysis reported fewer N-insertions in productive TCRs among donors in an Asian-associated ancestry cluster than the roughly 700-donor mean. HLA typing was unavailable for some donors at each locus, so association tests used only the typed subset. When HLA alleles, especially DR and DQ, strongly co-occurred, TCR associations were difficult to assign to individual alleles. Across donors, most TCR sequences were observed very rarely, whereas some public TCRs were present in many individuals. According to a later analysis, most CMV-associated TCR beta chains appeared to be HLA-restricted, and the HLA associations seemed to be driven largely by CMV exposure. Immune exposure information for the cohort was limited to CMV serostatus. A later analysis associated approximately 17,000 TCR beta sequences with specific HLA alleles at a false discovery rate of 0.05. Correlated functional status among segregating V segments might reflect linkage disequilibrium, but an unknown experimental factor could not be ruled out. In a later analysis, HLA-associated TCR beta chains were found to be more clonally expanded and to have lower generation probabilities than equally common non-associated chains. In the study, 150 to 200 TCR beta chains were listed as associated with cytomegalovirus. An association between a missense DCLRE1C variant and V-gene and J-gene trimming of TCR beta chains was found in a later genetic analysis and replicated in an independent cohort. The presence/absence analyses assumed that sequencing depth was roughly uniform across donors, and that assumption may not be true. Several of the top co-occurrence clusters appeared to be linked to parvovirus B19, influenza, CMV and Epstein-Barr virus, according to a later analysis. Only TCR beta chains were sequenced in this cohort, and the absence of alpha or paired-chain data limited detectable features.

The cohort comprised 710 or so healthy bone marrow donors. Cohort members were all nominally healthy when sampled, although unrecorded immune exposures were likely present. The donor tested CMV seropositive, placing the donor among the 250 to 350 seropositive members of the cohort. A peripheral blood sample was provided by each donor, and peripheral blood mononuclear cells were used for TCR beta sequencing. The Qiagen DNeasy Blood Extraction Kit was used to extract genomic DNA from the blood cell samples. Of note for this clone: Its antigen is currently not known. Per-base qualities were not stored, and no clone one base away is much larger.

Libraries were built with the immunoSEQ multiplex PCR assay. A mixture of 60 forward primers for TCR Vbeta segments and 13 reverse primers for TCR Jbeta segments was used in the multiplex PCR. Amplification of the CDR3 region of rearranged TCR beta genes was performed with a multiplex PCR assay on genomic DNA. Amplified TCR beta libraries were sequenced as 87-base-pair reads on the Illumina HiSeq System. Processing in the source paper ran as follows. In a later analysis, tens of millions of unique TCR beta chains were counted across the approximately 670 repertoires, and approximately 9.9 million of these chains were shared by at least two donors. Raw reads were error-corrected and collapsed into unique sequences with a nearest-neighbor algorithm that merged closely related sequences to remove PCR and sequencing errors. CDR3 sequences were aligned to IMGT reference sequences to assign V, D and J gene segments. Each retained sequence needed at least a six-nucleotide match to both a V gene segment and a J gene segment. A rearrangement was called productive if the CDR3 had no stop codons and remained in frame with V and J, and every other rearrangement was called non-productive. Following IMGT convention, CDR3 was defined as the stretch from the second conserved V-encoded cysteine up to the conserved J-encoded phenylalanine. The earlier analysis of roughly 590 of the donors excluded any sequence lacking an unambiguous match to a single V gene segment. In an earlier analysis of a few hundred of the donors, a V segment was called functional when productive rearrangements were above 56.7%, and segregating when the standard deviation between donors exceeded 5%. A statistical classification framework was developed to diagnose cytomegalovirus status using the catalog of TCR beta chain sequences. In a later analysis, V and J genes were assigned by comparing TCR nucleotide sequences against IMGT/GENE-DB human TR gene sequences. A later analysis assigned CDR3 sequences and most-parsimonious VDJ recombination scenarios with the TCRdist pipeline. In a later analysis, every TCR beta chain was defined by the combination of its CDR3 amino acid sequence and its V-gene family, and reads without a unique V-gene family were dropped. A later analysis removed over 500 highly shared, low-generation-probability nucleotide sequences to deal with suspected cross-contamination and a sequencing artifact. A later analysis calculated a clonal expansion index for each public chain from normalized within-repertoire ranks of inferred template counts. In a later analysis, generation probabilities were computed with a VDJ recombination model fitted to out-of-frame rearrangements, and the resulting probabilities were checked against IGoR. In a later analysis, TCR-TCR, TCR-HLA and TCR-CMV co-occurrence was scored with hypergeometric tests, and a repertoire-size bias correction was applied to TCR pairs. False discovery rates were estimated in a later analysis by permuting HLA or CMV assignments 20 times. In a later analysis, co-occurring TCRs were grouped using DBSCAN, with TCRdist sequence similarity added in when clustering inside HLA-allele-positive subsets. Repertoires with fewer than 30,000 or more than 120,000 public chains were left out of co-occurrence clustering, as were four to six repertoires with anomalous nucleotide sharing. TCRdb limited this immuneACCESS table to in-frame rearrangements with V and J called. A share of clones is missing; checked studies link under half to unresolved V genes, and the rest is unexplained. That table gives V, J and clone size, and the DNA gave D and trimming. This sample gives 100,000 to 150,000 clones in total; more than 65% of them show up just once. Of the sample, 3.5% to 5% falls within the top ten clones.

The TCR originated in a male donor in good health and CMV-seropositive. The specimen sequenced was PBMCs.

The sequenced DNA: TGTGCCAGCAGCTTAGAGGTACAGGGATCACCCCTCCACTTT. This codes for CASSLEVQGSPLHF. Rearrangement joined TRBV7-9 to TRBJ1-6, and the D gene may be TRBD1, 6 bases matching. As encoded in the germline V gene (reference sequence), CDR1 is SEHNR while CDR2 is FQNEAQ. Trimming at the junction amounts to 1 base on V and 10 bases on J, and the germline ends lie 11 bases apart. The CDR3 starts with the cysteine, ends with the phenylalanine, and has 14 residues. The DNA shown is the 42-base CDR3, in frame from base 1.